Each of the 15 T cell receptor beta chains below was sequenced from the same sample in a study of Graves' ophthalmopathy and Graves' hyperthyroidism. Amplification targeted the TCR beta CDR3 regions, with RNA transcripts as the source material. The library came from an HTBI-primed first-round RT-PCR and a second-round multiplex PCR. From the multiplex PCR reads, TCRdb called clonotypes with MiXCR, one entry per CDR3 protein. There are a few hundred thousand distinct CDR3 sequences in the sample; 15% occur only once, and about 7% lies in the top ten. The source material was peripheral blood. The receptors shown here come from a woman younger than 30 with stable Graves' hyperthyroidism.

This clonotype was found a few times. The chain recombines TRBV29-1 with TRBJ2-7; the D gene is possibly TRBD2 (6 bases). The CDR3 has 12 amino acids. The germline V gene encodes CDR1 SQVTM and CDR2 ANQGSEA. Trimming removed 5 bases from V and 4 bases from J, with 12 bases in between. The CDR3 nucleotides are TGCAGCGTTTCCGGGGGTTCATACGAGCAGTACTTC. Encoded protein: CSVSGGSYEQYF.

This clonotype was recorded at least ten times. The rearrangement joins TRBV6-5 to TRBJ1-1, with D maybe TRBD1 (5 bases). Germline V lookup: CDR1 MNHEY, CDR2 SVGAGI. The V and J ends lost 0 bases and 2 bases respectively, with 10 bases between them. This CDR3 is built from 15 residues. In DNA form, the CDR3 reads TGTGCCAGCAGTTACTCGCCAGGGCGCAACACTGAAGCTTTCTTT. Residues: CASSYSPGRNTEAFF.

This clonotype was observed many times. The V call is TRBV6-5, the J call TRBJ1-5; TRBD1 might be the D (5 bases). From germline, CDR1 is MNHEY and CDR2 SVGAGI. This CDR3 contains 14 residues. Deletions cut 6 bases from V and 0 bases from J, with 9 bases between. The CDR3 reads CASSATDSNQPQHF. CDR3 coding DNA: TGTGCCAGCAGCGCGACAGATAGCAATCAGCCCCAGCATTTT.

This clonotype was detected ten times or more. As DNA, the CDR3 is TGTGCCAGCAGCCCCGCTAAGAGCGAGCAGTACTTC. It encodes CASSPAKSEQYF. The gene calls are TRBV11-2 and TRBJ2-7; D is unclear. Germline assignment: CDR1 SGHAT and CDR2 FQNNGV. This CDR3 is built from 12 residues. V shed 5 bases and J shed 6 bases, with 11 bases lying between them.

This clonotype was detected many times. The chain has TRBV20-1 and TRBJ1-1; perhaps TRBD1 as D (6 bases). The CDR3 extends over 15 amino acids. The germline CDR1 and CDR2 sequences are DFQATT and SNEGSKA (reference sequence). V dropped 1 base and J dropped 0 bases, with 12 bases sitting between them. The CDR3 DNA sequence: TGCAGTGCTAGAGGGGATGGGGGGCTGAACACTGAAGCTTTCTTT. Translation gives CSARGDGGLNTEAFF.

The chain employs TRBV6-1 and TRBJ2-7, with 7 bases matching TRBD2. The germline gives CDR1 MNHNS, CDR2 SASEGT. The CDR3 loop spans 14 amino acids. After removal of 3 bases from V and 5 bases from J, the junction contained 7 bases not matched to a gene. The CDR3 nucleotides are TGTGCCAGCAGTGAGGGGGTTGCGGGGGACGAGCAGTACTTC. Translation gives CASSEGVAGDEQYF.

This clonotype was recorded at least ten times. The CDR3 DNA reads TGTGCCAGCAGCCAGAGCCCTGAGGGGGACGGCTACACCTTC. Protein product: CASSQSPEGDGYTF. This rearrangement joins TRBV4-2 to TRBJ1-2; the D gene is possibly TRBD1 (6 bases). The CDR3 covers 14 residues. The germline V and J ends were trimmed by 3 bases and 8 bases, with 16 bases remaining between them. The V gene's germline CDR1 is LGHNA and CDR2 YNFKEQ.

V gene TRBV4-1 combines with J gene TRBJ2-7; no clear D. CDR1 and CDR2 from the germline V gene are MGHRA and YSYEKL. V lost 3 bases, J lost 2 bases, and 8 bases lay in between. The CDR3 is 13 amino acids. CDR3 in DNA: TGCGCCAGCAGCCAGGCACACACCTACGAGCAGTACTTC. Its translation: CASSQAHTYEQYF.

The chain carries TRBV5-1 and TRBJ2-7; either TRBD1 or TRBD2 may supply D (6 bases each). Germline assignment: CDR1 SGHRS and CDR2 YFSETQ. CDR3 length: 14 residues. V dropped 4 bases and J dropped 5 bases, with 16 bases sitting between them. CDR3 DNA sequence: TGCGCCAGCAGCAATAATGTGGGGGGCAACGAGCAGTACTTC. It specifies CASSNNVGGNEQYF. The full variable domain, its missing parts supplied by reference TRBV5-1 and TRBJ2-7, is KAGVTQTPRYLIKTRGQQVTLSCSPISGHRSVSWYQQTPGQGLQFLFEYFSETQRNKGNFPGRFSGRQFSNSRSEMNVSTLELGDSALYLCASSNNVGGNEQYFGPGTRLTVT.

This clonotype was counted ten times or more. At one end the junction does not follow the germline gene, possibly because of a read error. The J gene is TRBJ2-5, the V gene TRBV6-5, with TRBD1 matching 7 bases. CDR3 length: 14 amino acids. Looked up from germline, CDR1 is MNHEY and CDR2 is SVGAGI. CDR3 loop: CAGSYVDRSETQYF. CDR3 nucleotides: TGTGCCGGCAGTTACGTGGACAGGTCGGAGACCCAGTACTTC.

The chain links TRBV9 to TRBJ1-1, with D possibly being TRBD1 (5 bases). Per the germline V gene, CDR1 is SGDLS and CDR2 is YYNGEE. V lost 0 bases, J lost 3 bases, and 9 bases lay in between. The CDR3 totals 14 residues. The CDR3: CASSVEGADTEAFF. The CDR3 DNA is TGTGCCAGCAGCGTAGAAGGGGCTGACACTGAAGCTTTCTTT.

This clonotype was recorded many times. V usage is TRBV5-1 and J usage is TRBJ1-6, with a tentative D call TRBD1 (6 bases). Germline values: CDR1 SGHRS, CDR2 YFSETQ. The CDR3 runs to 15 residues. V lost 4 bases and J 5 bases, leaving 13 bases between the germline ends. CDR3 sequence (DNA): TGCGCCAGCAGCCTTTGGACAGAAGATAATTCACCCCTCCACTTT. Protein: CASSLWTEDNSPLHF.

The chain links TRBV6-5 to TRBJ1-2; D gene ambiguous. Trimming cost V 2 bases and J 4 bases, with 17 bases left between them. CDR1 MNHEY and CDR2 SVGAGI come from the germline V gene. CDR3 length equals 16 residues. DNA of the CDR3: TGTGCCAGCAGTTACGATGTGGACGTGCGTGTCTATGGCTACACCTTC. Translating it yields CASSYDVDVRVYGYTF.

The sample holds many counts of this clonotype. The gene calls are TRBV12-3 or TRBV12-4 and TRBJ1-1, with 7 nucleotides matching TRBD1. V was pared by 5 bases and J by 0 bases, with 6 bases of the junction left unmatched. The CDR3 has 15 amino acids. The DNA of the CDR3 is TGTGCCAGCAGTCCTATACAGGGGTTGAACACTGAAGCTTTCTTT. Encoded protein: CASSPIQGLNTEAFF.

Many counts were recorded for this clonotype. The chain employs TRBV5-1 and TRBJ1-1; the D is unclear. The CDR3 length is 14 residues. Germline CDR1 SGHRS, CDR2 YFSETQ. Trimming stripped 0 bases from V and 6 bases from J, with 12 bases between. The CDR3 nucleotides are TGCGCCAGCAGCTTGGAAGCCGCAAGGTCTGAAGCTTTCTTT. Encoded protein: CASSLEAARSEAFF.